The clone carrying this T cell receptor beta chain turned up a few times. Its antigen is unidentified. TCRdb re-analysed the reads in MiXCR, keeping a single row per CDR3 protein. The table includes around 300,000 distinct CDR3 sequences, approximately 22% detected once. The data were obtained in a study of T cell repertoires in cytomegalovirus infection. This CDR3 has 13 amino acids. Trimming stripped 7 bases from V and 4 bases from J, with 13 bases between. CDR1 and CDR2 (germline): SNHLY, FYNNEI. This clonotype was sampled from a human donor in good health (CMV status not recorded). Some clones in this sample may be carry-over from other donors' samples. The starting material was cultured PBMCs, obtained from culture after CMV antigen stimulation. This chain connects TRBV2 to TRBJ1-1; no firm D call. The CDR3, as DNA: TGTGCCAGCAAGGTGTTTGAGAGCACTGAAGCTTTCTTT. It is translated as CASKVFESTEAFF.